The source of this TCR beta chain is a study of T-cell reconstitution after alpha-beta-depleted transplantation in children. The authors prepared the TCRbeta library with unique molecular identifiers. One entry per CDR3 protein, called by TCRdb with MiXCR from the PCR reads. The table has hundreds of thousands of distinct CDR3 sequences, 16% seen once. Sequencing used PBMCs from the stem cell graft donor, obtained from the stem cell graft. This sequence was found in a human donor who donated a stem cell graft to a child with acute myeloid leukemia.

The CDR3 sequence is CASIGDSSSYEQYF. In nucleotides, the CDR3 is TGTGCCAGCATCGGAGACAGTAGCTCCTACGAGCAGTACTTC. The rearrangement joins TRBV7-2 to TRBJ2-7, with D perhaps matching TRBD1 (5 bases). V was shortened by 7 bases and J by 0 bases, with 13 bases between the two germline ends. The CDR3 runs to 14 residues. Germline-derived CDR1 and CDR2 are SGHTA and FQGNSA.